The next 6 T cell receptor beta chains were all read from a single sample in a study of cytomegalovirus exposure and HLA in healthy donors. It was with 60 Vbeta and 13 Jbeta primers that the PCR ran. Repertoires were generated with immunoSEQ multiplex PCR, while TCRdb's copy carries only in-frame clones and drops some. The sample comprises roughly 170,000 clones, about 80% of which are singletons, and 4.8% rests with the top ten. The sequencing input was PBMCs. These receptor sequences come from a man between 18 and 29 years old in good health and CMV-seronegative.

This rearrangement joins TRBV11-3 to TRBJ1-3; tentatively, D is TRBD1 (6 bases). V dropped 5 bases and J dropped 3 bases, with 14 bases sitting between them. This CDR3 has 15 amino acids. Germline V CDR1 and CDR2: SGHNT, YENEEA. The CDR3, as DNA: TGTGCCAGCAGCGATCCTTGGACAGATGGAAACACCATATATTTT. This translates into CASSDPWTDGNTIYF.

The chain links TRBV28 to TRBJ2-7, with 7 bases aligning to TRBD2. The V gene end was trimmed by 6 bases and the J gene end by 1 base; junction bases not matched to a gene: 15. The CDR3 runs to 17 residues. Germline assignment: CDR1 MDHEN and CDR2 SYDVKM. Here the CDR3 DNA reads TGTGCCAGCAGCCGTTGGGGACTACTTAACCTTTCCTACGAGCAGTACTTC. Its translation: CASSRWGLLNLSYEQYF.

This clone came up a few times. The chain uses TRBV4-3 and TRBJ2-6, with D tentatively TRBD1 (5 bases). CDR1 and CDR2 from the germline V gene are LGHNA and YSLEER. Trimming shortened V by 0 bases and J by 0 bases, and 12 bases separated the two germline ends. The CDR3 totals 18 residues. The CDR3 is CASSQDTGDSSGANVLTF. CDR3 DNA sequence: TGCGCCAGCAGCCAAGATACAGGAGACTCCTCTGGGGCCAACGTCCTGACTTTC.

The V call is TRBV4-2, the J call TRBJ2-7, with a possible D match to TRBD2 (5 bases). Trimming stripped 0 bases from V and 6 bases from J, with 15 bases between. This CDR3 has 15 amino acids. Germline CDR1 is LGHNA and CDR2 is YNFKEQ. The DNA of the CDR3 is TGTGCCAGCAGCCAAGATAAGGAGGCCCGACCCGAGCAGTACTTC. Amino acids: CASSQDKEARPEQYF.

The chain's CDR3 is CASSLPESGYTF. The CDR3 nucleotides are TGTGCCAGCAGCTTGCCAGAAAGTGGCTACACCTTC. The chain is built from TRBV5-4 and TRBJ1-2; D is unclear. Trimming shortened V by 1 base and J by 7 bases, and 8 bases separated the two germline ends. The CDR3 has 12 residues. Germline assignment: CDR1 SGHNT and CDR2 YYREEE (reference sequence).

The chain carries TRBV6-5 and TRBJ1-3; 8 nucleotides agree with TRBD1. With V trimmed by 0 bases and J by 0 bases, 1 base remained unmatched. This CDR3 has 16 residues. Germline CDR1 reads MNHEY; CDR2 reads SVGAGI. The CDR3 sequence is CASSYSQGASGNTIYF. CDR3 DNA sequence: TGTGCCAGCAGTTACTCCCAGGGGGCCTCTGGAAACACCATATATTTT.